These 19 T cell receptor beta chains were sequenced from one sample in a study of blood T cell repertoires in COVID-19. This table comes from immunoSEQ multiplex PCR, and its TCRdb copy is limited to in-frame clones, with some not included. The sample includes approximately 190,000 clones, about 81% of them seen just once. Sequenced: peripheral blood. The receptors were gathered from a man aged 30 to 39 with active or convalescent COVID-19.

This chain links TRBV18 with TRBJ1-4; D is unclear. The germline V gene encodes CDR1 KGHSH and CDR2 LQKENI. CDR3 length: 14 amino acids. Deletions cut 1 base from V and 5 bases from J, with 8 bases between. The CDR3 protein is CASSPQELNEKLFF. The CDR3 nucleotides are TGTGCCAGCTCACCACAGGAACTAAATGAAAAACTGTTTTTT.

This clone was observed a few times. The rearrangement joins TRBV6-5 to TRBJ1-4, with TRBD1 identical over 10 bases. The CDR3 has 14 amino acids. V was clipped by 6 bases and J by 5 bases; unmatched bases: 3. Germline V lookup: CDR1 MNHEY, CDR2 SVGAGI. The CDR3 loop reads CASSWGQGNEKLFF. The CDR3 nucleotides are TGTGCCAGCAGCTGGGGACAGGGGAATGAAAAACTGTTTTTT.

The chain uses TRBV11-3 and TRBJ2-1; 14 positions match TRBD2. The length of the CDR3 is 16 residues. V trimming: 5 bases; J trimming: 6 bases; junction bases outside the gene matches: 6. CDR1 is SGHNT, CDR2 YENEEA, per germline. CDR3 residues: CASSLGLAGAGNEQFF. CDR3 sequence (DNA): TGTGCCAGCAGCCTGGGACTAGCGGGAGCCGGCAATGAGCAGTTCTTC.

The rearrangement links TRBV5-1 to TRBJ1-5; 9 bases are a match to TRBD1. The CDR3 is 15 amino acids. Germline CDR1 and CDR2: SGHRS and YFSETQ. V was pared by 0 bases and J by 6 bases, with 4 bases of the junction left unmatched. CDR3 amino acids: CASSLETGGGQPQHF. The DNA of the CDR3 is TGCGCCAGCAGCTTGGAAACAGGGGGCGGTCAGCCCCAGCATTTT.

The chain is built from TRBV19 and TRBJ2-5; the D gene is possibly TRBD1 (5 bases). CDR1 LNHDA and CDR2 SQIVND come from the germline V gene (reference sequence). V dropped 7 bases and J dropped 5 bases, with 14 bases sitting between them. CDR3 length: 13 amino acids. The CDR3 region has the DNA TGTGCCAGTAATATGGGCAGGGCTGAGACCCAGTACTTC. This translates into CASNMGRAETQYF.

The CDR3 spells CASSVGGPGELFF. CDR3 nucleotides: TGTGCCAGCAGTGTGGGGGGGCCCGGGGAGCTGTTTTTT. The rearrangement uses TRBV2 and TRBJ2-2, with D perhaps matching TRBD2 (7 bases). CDR1 SNHLY and CDR2 FYNNEI come from the germline V gene. Trimming left V 4 bases short and J 6 bases short, with 9 bases between. The CDR3 consists of 13 residues.

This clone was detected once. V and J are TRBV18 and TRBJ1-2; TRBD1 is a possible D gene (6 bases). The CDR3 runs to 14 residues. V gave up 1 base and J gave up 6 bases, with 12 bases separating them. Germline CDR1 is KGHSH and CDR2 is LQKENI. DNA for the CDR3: TGTGCCAGCTCACCACGACAGGTTCCGGATGGCTACACCTTC. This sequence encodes CASSPRQVPDGYTF.

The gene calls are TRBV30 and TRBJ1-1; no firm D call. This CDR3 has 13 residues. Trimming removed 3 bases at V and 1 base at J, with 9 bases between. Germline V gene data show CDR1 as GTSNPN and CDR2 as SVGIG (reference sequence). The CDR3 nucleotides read TGTGCCTGGAGCGTGGGCCGGAACACTGAAGCTTTCTTT. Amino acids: CAWSVGRNTEAFF.

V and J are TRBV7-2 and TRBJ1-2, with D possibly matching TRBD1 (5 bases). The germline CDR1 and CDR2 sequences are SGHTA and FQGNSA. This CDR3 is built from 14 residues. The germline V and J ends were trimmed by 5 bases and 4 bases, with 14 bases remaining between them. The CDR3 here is CASSLGANGYGYTF. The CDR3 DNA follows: TGTGCCAGCAGCCTAGGGGCGAACGGCTATGGCTACACCTTC.

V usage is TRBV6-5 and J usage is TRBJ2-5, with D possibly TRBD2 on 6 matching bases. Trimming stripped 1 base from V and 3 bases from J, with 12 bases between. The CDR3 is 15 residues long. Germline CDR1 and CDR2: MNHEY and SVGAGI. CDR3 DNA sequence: TGTGCCAGCAGTTACTTGCGGGGTTTAGAAGAGACCCAGTACTTC. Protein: CASSYLRGLEETQYF.

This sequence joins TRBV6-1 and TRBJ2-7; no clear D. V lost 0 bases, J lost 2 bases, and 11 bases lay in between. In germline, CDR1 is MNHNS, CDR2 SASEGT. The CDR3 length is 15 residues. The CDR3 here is CASSEAWASPYEQYV. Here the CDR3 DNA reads TGTGCCAGCAGTGAAGCGTGGGCCAGCCCCTACGAGCAGTACGTC.

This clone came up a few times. Here the CDR3 reads CASSYTGNYGYTF. As DNA, the CDR3 is TGTGCCAGCAGTTACACGGGGAACTATGGCTACACCTTC. V usage is TRBV6-5 and J usage is TRBJ1-2; D unclear. The CDR3 has 13 amino acids. With 2 bases removed from V and 2 bases from J, the gap between germline ends came to 6 bases. The germline CDR1 and CDR2 sequences are MNHEY and SVGAGI.

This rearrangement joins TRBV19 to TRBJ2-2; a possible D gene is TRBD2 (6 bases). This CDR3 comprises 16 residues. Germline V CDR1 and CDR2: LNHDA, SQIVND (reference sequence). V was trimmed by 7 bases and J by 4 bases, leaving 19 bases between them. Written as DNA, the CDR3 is TGTGCCAGTAACTCTCTTGGGGGGTGGAGCACCGGGGAGCTGTTTTTT. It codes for CASNSLGGWSTGELFF.

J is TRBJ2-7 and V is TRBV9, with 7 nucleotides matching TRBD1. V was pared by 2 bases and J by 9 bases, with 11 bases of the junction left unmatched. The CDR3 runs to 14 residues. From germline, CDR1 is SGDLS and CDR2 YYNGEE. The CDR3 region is CASSVNRDSLVQYF. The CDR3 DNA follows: TGTGCCAGCAGCGTGAACCGGGACAGTCTAGTGCAGTACTTC.

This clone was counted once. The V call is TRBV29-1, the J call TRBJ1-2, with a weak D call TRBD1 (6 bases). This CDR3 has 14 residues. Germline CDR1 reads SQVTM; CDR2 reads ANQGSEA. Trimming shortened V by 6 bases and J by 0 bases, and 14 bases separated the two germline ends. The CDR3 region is CSVDGQTTNYGYTF. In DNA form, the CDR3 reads TGCAGCGTGGACGGACAGACTACTAACTATGGCTACACCTTC. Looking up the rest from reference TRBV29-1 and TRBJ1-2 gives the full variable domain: SAVISQKPSRDICQRGTSLTIQCQVDSQVTMMFWYRQQPGQSLTLIATANQGSEATYESGFVIDKFPISRPNLTFSTLTVSNMSPEDSSIYLCSVDGQTTNYGYTFGSGTRLTVV.

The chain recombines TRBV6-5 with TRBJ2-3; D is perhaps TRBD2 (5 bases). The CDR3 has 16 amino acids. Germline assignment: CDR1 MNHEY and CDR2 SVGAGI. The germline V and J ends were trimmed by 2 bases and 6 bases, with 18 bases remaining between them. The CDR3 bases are TGTGCCAGCAGTTACCAGACTACCCAGAGGGCGGATACGCAGTATTTT. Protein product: CASSYQTTQRADTQYF.

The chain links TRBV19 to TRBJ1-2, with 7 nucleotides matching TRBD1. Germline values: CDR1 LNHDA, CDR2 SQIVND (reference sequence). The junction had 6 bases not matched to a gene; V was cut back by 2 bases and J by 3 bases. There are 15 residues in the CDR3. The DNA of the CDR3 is TGTGCCAGTAGTATAAGAGGACAGGCCGACTATGGCTACACCTTC. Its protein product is CASSIRGQADYGYTF.

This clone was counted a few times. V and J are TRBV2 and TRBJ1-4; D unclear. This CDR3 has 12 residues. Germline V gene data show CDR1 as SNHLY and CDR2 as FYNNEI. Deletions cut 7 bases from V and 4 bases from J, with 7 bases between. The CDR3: CASNSGNEKLFF. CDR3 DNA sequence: TGTGCCAGCAACAGTGGTAATGAAAAACTGTTTTTT.

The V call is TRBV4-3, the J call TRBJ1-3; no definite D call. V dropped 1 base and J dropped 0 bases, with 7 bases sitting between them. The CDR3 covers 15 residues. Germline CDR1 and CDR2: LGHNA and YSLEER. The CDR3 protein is CASSQVFSSGNTIYF. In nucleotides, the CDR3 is TGCGCCAGCAGCCAAGTTTTCAGCTCTGGAAACACCATATATTTT.